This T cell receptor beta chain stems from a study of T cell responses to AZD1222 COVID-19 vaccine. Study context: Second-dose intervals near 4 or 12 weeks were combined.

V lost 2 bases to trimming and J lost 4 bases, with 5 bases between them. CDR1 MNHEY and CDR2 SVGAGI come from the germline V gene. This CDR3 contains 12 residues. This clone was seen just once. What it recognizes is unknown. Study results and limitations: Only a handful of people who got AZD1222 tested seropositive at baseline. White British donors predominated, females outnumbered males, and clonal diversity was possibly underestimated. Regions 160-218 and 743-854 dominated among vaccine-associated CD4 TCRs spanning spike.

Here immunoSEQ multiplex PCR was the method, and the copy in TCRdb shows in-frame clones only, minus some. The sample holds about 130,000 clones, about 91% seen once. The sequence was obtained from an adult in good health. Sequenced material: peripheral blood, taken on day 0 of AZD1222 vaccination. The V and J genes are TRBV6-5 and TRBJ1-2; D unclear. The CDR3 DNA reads TGTGCCAGCAGTTACACTGGCTATGGCTACACCTTC. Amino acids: CASSYTGYGYTF.